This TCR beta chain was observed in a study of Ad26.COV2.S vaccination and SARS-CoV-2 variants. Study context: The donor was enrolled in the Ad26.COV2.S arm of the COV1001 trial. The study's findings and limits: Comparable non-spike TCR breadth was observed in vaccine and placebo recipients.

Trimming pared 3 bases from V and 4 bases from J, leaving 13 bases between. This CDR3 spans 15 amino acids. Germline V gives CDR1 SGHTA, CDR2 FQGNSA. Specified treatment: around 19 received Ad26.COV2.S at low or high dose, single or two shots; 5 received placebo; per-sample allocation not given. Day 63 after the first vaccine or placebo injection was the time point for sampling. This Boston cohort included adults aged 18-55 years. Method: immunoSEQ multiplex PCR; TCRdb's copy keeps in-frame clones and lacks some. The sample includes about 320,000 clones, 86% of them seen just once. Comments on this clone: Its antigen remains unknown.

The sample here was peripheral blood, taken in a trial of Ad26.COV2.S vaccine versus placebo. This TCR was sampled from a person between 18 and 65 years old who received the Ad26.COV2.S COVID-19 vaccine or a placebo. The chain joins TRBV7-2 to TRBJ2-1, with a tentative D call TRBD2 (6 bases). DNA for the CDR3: TGTGCCAGCAGCTTGTACGGCGGGGAGTACAATGAGCAGTTCTTC. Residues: CASSLYGGEYNEQFF.